This T cell receptor beta chain was recorded in a study of blood T cell repertoires in COVID-19. Across the whole study: Sources were T cells, B-cell-depleted T cells, or PBMCs; the material itself was cDNA or gDNA.

Trimming pared 4 bases from V and 10 bases from J, leaving 9 bases between. The CDR3 sequence is 11 residues long. Per the germline V gene, CDR1 is SGHRS and CDR2 is YFSETQ. The data were produced by immunoSEQ multiplex PCR, yet TCRdb's version contains in-frame clones alone and is incomplete. This sample has about 58,000 clones, with more than 85% found just once. The sequence derives from a human donor with active COVID-19. The donor label of this sample is uncertain. The rearrangement uses TRBV5-1 and TRBJ2-1; D gene uncertain. Specimen: peripheral blood. The chain's CDR3 is CASSETTEQFF. In DNA, the CDR3 is TGCGCCAGCAGCGAGACGACAGAGCAGTTCTTC.